One and the same sample provided the 19 T cell receptor beta chains below, sequenced in a study of shared clonotypes between healthy human individuals. Sequencing was performed with immunoSEQ multiplex PCR; in TCRdb, only in-frame clones are kept and a portion is missing. The sample contains about 1.1 million clones, about 80% of which appear only once. The specimen sequenced was memory CD4+ T cells from PBMCs. Described subset: CD45RA-negative fraction. The source of these receptors is a man aged 18 to 29 in good health. Some clones in this sample may be carry-over from other donors' samples.

The rearrangement links TRBV5-1 to TRBJ2-1; tentative D call: TRBD1 (5 bases). This CDR3 region has 12 residues. Trimming left V 4 bases short and J 9 bases short, with 11 bases between. The germline V gene encodes CDR1 SGHRS and CDR2 YFSETQ. CDR3 in amino acids: CASSVRGIEQFF. The CDR3 DNA reads TGCGCCAGCAGCGTTAGGGGTATTGAGCAGTTCTTC.

CDR3 sequence reads: CAISEPPGRPGGGYEQFF. In nucleotides, the CDR3 is TGTGCCATCAGTGAGCCCCCTGGCAGGCCAGGGGGGGGTTATGAGCAGTTCTTC. The rearrangement uses TRBV10-3 and TRBJ2-1; D is possibly TRBD1 or TRBD2 (7 bases each). This CDR3 contains 18 residues. Per the germline V gene, CDR1 is ENHRY and CDR2 is SYGVKD. V lost 2 bases to trimming and J lost 8 bases, with 25 bases between them.

This chain uses TRBV6-4 with TRBJ2-3; D is possibly TRBD2 (5 bases). Germline CDR1 MRHNA, CDR2 SNTAGT. V was cut by 3 bases and J by 6 bases, with 16 bases left in between. The CDR3 is 15 residues long. The CDR3 sequence: CASSESGYAGDTQYF. DNA for the CDR3: TGTGCCAGCAGTGAATCGGGATACGCTGGGGATACGCAGTATTTT.

As for this clone: Other nucleotide sequences from this sample produce the same CDR3. The J gene is TRBJ1-1, the V gene TRBV19; possibly TRBD1 for D (5 bases). The germline gives CDR1 LNHDA, CDR2 SQIVND (reference sequence). Between the trimmed V and J ends, which lost 6 bases and 2 bases, there was a span of 10 bases. The CDR3 has 13 residues. The CDR3: CASSRGPNTEAFF. CDR3 nucleotides: TGTGCCAGTAGCCGGGGACCCAACACTGAAGCTTTCTTT. The whole variable domain, remainder taken from reference TRBV19 and TRBJ1-1, is DGGITQSPKYLFRKEGQNVTLSCEQNLNHDAMYWYRQDPGQGLRLIYYSQIVNDFQKGDIAEGYSVSREKKESFPLTVTSAQKNPTAFYLCASSRGPNTEAFFGQGTRLTVV.

V usage is TRBV7-6 and J usage is TRBJ2-1, with D perhaps matching TRBD1 (7 bases). Deletions cut 2 bases from V and 1 base from J, with 12 bases between. The CDR3 has 16 amino acids. CDR1 is SGHVS, CDR2 FNYEAQ, per germline. The DNA of the CDR3 is TGTGCCAGCAGCTTACTGACAGGGAGGTCCTACAATGAGCAGTTCTTC. This encodes CASSLLTGRSYNEQFF.

The V gene is TRBV30, the J gene TRBJ2-7; 8 nucleotides match TRBD2. CDR1 is GTSNPN and CDR2 is SVGIG in the germline V gene (reference sequence). The CDR3 runs to 13 residues. V was clipped by 0 bases and J by 10 bases; unmatched bases: 8. CDR3: CAWSVITSGRQYF. The CDR3, as DNA: TGTGCCTGGAGTGTCATAACTAGCGGTCGTCAGTACTTC.

A remark on this clone: This likely traces to a read error, being one base from a far larger clone. Here the CDR3 DNA reads TGTGCCAGCAGCACAGCACCCGGGGACTTCAACTACGAGCAGTACTTC. Protein sequence: CASSTAPGDFNYEQYF. The chain joins TRBV11-2 to TRBJ2-7; D is possibly TRBD2 (6 bases). Germline CDR1 reads SGHAT; CDR2 reads FQNNGV. The CDR3 runs to 16 residues. V lost 5 bases, J lost 3 bases, and 20 bases lay in between. Using reference TRBV11-2 and TRBJ2-7 for the parts outside the CDR3, the full variable domain is EAGVAQSPRYKIIEKRQSVAFWCNPISGHATLYWYQQILGQGPKLLIQFQNNGVVDDSQLPKDRFSAERLKGVDSTLKIQPAKLEDSAVYLCASSTAPGDFNYEQYFGPGTRLTVT.

The CDR3, as DNA: TGCGCCAGCAGCTTGCGGGGTTCCACTGAAGCTTTCTTT. Translating gives CASSLRGSTEAFF. The rearrangement joins TRBV5-1 to TRBJ1-1; D gene uncertain. Trimming took 1 base from V and 4 from J, leaving 8 bases between them. Germline V lookup: CDR1 SGHRS, CDR2 YFSETQ. The CDR3 has 13 residues.

In its sample, this clone was seen once. The chain has TRBV5-4 and TRBJ2-5; TRBD2 matches 9 bases. This CDR3 comprises 15 residues. The V gene end was trimmed by 4 bases and the J gene end by 3 bases; junction bases not matched to a gene: 7. Germline loops: CDR1 SGHNT, CDR2 YYREEE (reference sequence). The CDR3 nucleotides are TGTGCCAGCAGCCCCAGCGGGAGGCTTGAAGAGACCCAGTACTTC. This gives the protein CASSPSGRLEETQYF.

Regarding this clone: One end of the junction varies from germline; a read error may be responsible. The V call is TRBV5-1, the J call TRBJ2-1, with 7 bases matching TRBD2. This CDR3 has 14 residues. Germline values: CDR1 SGHRS, CDR2 YFSETQ. The CDR3 sequence is CARSLGGGDNEQFF. The CDR3 region has the DNA TGCGCCCGCAGCTTGGGTGGGGGGGATAATGAGCAGTTCTTC.

The rearrangement uses TRBV28 and TRBJ1-2, with 7 bases identical to TRBD1. The CDR3 covers 19 residues. CDR1 and CDR2 from the germline V gene are MDHEN and SYDVKM. V was clipped by 5 bases and J by 3 bases; unmatched bases: 21. This CDR3 reads CASSLRGGRLNGDDYGYTF. CDR3 nucleotide sequence: TGTGCCAGCAGTCTCCGAGGGGGCAGACTAAATGGGGACGACTATGGCTACACCTTC.

This clone has only one observation. The V and J genes are TRBV27 and TRBJ2-7; 10 bases agree with TRBD2. This CDR3 has 14 amino acids. V was clipped by 6 bases and J by 7 bases; unmatched bases: 9. CDR1 MNHEY and CDR2 SMNVEV come from the germline V gene (reference sequence). The CDR3 bases are TGTGCCAGCAGCCAACCGGGACTAGCGAGGGAGCAGTACTTC. Its translation is CASSQPGLAREQYF.

The table lists this clone with a count of one. This same CDR3 is encoded by further DNA sequences in the sample. The genes are TRBV18 and TRBJ2-2; D might be TRBD1 or TRBD2, each matching 5 bases. Between the trimmed V and J ends, which lost 1 base and 2 bases, there was a span of 11 bases. This CDR3 contains 16 residues. Germline CDR1 KGHSH, CDR2 LQKENI. In nucleotides, the CDR3 is TGTGCCAGCTCACCACTGGCAGGGAGAAACACCGGGGAGCTGTTTTTT. This translates into CASSPLAGRNTGELFF.

As to this clone: Within the sample, other DNA sequences also encode this same CDR3. The rearrangement links TRBV5-1 to TRBJ1-2; D is uncertain. The CDR3 has 13 residues. Germline V gene lookup returns CDR1 SGHRS and CDR2 YFSETQ. Trimming pared 0 bases from V and 7 bases from J, leaving 10 bases between. The CDR3 region is CASSLAARGGYTF. In nucleotides, the CDR3 is TGCGCCAGCAGCTTGGCGGCCCGGGGTGGCTACACCTTC.

This chain links TRBV7-2 with TRBJ2-2; D uncertain. Germline V gene data show CDR1 as SGHTA and CDR2 as FQGNSA. CDR3 length: 13 amino acids. The V end lost 8 bases, the J end lost 8 bases, and 15 bases lay between the germline ends. In DNA, the CDR3 is TGTGCCAGCCTTCAGTCGGGTGGGGGGGAGCTGTTTTTT. Amino acid sequence: CASLQSGGGELFF. The full variable domain, with the rest looked up from reference TRBV7-2 and TRBJ2-2, is GAGVSQSPSNKVTEKGKDVELRCDPISGHTALYWYRQSLGQGLEFLIYFQGNSAPDKSGLPSDRFSAERTGGSVSTLTIQRTQQEDSAVYLCASLQSGGGELFFGEGSRLTVL.

The CDR3 coding sequence is TGTGCCACCAGCAGAGATCTTCCCGCCGGGGAGCTGTTTTTT. It specifies CATSRDLPAGELFF. The rearrangement joins TRBV15 to TRBJ2-2; D is ambiguous. In germline, CDR1 is LNHNV, CDR2 YYDKDF (reference sequence). CDR3 size: 14 residues. V lost 0 bases, J lost 6 bases, and 8 bases lay in between.

This clone was seen only a few times. V and J are TRBV28 and TRBJ2-3, with D tentatively TRBD2 (6 bases). CDR1 MDHEN and CDR2 SYDVKM come from the germline V gene. This CDR3 is 17 amino acids long. V was cut by 2 bases and J by 1 base, with 16 bases left in between. The CDR3 loop is CASSLPNGGWGTDTQYF. The CDR3 coding sequence is TGTGCCAGCAGTTTACCGAATGGGGGGTGGGGCACAGATACGCAGTATTTT.

The chain links TRBV5-6 to TRBJ2-5; D may be TRBD1 (5 bases). Trimming shortened V by 1 base and J by 0 bases, and 13 bases separated the two germline ends. This CDR3 contains 16 residues. CDR1 and CDR2 from the germline V gene are SGHDT and YYEEEE. CDR3 sequence: CASSLMSTVYQETQYF. CDR3 DNA: TGTGCCAGCAGCTTGATGTCGACAGTTTACCAAGAGACCCAGTACTTC.

This clone was detected only a few times. The J gene is TRBJ1-3, the V gene TRBV6-5, with D possibly being TRBD1 (5 bases). Trimming stripped 2 bases from V and 3 bases from J, with 14 bases between. The CDR3 loop spans 16 amino acids. The V gene's germline CDR1 is MNHEY and CDR2 SVGAGI. This chain's CDR3 is CASSYRGGLGGNTIYF. The CDR3 DNA is TGTGCCAGCAGTTACAGGGGAGGTTTGGGTGGAAACACCATATATTTT.